The following is a T cell receptor beta chain sequence with its context. The protocol was immunoSEQ multiplex PCR, while the TCRdb copy is restricted to in-frame clones and leaves out a portion. The table has hundreds of thousands of clones, 86% seen once. The sample belongs to a study of blood T cell repertoires in COVID-19. Study details: The United States, Italy and Spain supplied acute and convalescent COVID-19 samples.

Symptom resolution, clearance, or two negative PCRs marked donors in Cohort 3 as recovered. This CDR3 region has 15 residues. Germline V lookup: CDR1 LGHNA, CDR2 YSLEER. V was pared by 0 bases and J by 6 bases, with 6 bases of the junction left unmatched. V and J are TRBV4-3 and TRBJ1-2; TRBD1 matches 8 bases. Sequenced sample: PBMCs or T cells enriched from blood (not recorded which). This TCR was sampled from a woman in her forties or fifties who had recovered from COVID-19. The DNA of the CDR3 is TGCGCCAGCAGCCAAGACACCCAGACAGGGGATGGCTACACCTTC. As protein: CASSQDTQTGDGYTF.